What follows are 16 T cell receptor beta chains derived from one specimen sequenced in a study of OX40 agonist ivuxolimab in advanced cancers. Clones were sequenced by immunoSEQ multiplex PCR, and TCRdb holds only the in-frame ones, with some missing. The table lists approximately 100,000 clones, about 90% of them singletons, with under 0.8% in the top ten. The sequences come from CD4+ or CD8+ T cells sorted from blood, collected in a trial of the OX40 agonist ivuxolimab. All receptors come from an adult with an advanced solid tumor such as melanoma, head and neck, liver or kidney cancer.

The J gene is TRBJ1-2, the V gene TRBV10-3; possibly TRBD1 for D (5 bases). V lost 0 bases to trimming and J lost 14 bases, with 13 bases between them. This CDR3 comprises 12 residues. Germline CDR1 ENHRY, CDR2 SYGVKD. DNA of the CDR3: TGTGCCATCAGTGAGTCGACGGGGGTAAGGACCTTC. Amino acid sequence: CAISESTGVRTF.

The chain has TRBV7-2 and TRBJ2-7; D is undetermined. V lost 2 bases, J lost 2 bases, and 4 bases lay in between. CDR1 is SGHTA, CDR2 FQGNSA, per germline. The CDR3 consists of 12 residues. The CDR3: CASSLYTYEQYF. The CDR3 nucleotides read TGTGCCAGCAGCTTATATACCTACGAGCAGTACTTC.

This rearrangement joins TRBV21-1 to TRBJ2-7; the D call in the table, TRBD2, was not verified against the DNA. TRBV21-1 is a documented pseudogene. The CDR3 length is 14 residues. Here the CDR3 reads CASSTYRGSYEQYF. CDR3 coding DNA: TGTGCCAGCAGCACTTACCGGGGGTCCTACGAGCAGTACTTC.

The rearrangement uses TRBV7-9 and TRBJ2-3, with 8 bases identical to TRBD1. In germline, CDR1 is SEHNR, CDR2 FQNEAQ (reference sequence). This CDR3 has 16 amino acids. The V and J ends lost 6 bases and 6 bases, in that order; junction bases with no gene match: 14. The CDR3 DNA follows: TGTGCCAGCAGTGGGAGCGCGGGCAGGGGGCGCGATACGCAGTATTTT. This sequence encodes CASSGSAGRGRDTQYF.

This clone was observed a few times. V gene TRBV4-3 combines with J gene TRBJ2-5; 11 bases line up with TRBD2. Looked up from germline, CDR1 is LGHNA and CDR2 is YSLEER. The CDR3 runs 16 residues. Trimming removed 2 bases from V and 5 bases from J; junction bases left unmatched: 7. The CDR3 sequence is CASSQWASGGLETQYF. The CDR3 coding sequence is TGCGCCAGCAGCCAATGGGCTAGCGGGGGGCTTGAGACCCAGTACTTC.

The chain carries TRBV7-2 and TRBJ2-2, with 8 bases that match TRBD1. V lost 5 bases to trimming and J lost 4 bases; unmatched junction nucleotides: 6. The CDR3 consists of 15 residues. Germline CDR1 SGHTA, CDR2 FQGNSA. The CDR3 sequence is CASSSRGLGTGELFF. CDR3 coding DNA: TGTGCCAGCAGCAGCAGGGGGCTGGGCACCGGGGAGCTGTTTTTT.

This clone appeared a single time. The chain carries TRBV2 and TRBJ2-5; TRBD1 might be the D (5 bases). Per the germline V gene, CDR1 is SNHLY and CDR2 is FYNNEI. The V gene lost 2 bases and the J gene lost 4 bases, with 11 bases spanning the gap. The CDR3 contains 14 residues. CDR3 in amino acids: CASSETGGRETQYF. In nucleotides, the CDR3 is TGTGCCAGCAGTGAAACAGGTGGAAGAGAGACCCAGTACTTC.

The CDR3 DNA sequence: TGTGCCAGCAGCGTAGGAGGGTCCAGCTACGAGCAGTACTTC. Translating it yields CASSVGGSSYEQYF. This chain links TRBV9 with TRBJ2-7; D might be TRBD2 (5 bases). The CDR3 loop spans 14 amino acids. Germline loops: CDR1 SGDLS, CDR2 YYNGEE. The V end lost 0 bases, the J end lost 3 bases, and 10 bases lay between the germline ends.

A single count supports this clone. This chain connects TRBV20-1 to TRBJ2-7; D unresolved. This CDR3 is built from 10 residues. V was cut by 6 bases and J by 1 base, with 4 bases left in between. Germline V gives CDR1 DFQATT, CDR2 SNEGSKA (reference sequence). The CDR3 sequence is CSATSYEQYF. The DNA for the CDR3 is TGCAGTGCCACATCCTACGAGCAGTACTTC.

This chain connects TRBV7-2 to TRBJ2-4; no firm D call. The CDR3 has 15 residues. Per germline, CDR1 SGHTA and CDR2 FQGNSA. Trimming cost V 1 base and J 0 bases, with 7 bases left between them. The CDR3 region is CASSLGPRAKNIQYF. For the CDR3, the DNA is TGTGCCAGCAGCTTAGGACCGCGAGCCAAAAACATTCAGTACTTC.

In the case of this clone: At one end the junction does not follow the germline gene, possibly because of a read error. The chain is built from TRBV25-1 and TRBJ1-4, with D perhaps matching TRBD1 (5 bases). The CDR3 has 12 amino acids. The V gene's germline CDR1 is MGHDK and CDR2 SYGVNS. CDR3 bases: TGTGCCACGGGGCAGATTAATAAAAAACTGTTTTTT. Protein: CATGQINKKLFF.

This clone has only a few counts. J is TRBJ2-7 and V is TRBV5-1; D gene uncertain. The germline V gene encodes CDR1 SGHRS and CDR2 YFSETQ. The CDR3 spans 15 residues. Deletions cut 0 bases from V and 2 bases from J, with 12 bases between. CDR3 coding DNA: TGCGCCAGCAGCTTGGGCCCCACCCGGACCTACGAGCAGTACTTC. It translates to CASSLGPTRTYEQYF.

This clone occurred once. V usage is TRBV7-6 and J usage is TRBJ2-5; D perhaps matches TRBD1 (6 bases). With 2 bases removed from V and 1 base from J, the gap between germline ends came to 14 bases. This CDR3 region has 16 residues. Per germline, CDR1 SGHVS and CDR2 FNYEAQ. The CDR3, as DNA: TGTGCCAGCAGCTTAAGGTTGGGCAGGGGCCAAGAGACCCAGTACTTC. Protein product: CASSLRLGRGQETQYF.

This chain uses TRBV7-2 with TRBJ1-1, with a possible D match to TRBD1 (6 bases). This CDR3 spans 15 amino acids. V was pared by 4 bases and J by 8 bases, with 20 bases between. The germline V gene encodes CDR1 SGHTA and CDR2 FQGNSA. The CDR3 protein is CASSSPEQGRDEAFF. CDR3 DNA sequence: TGTGCCAGCAGCTCCCCTGAACAGGGAAGAGACGAAGCTTTCTTT.

For the CDR3, the DNA is TGTGCCAGCAGCTCGTACGGGGCCCCCTACGAGCAGTACTTC. Translation: CASSSYGAPYEQYF. V gene TRBV7-2 combines with J gene TRBJ2-7; D is perhaps TRBD1 or TRBD2 (5 bases each). Germline-derived CDR1 and CDR2 are SGHTA and FQGNSA. Between the trimmed V and J ends, which lost 4 bases and 2 bases, there was a span of 12 bases. The CDR3 is made up of 14 amino acids.

This chain uses TRBV28 with TRBJ2-1; D perhaps matches TRBD2 (7 bases). The ends were cut back, 5 bases at V and 6 bases at J, with 14 bases in the middle. This CDR3 spans 14 amino acids. Germline loops: CDR1 MDHEN, CDR2 SYDVKM. Here the CDR3 reads CASSRGGATNEQFF. The DNA for the CDR3 is TGTGCCAGCAGTCGTGGGGGGGCCACCAATGAGCAGTTCTTC.